The 32 T cell receptor beta chains below all came from one sample that was sequenced in a study of glioma-infiltrating T cells. The iRepertoire nested amplicon-rescue multiplex PCR amplified TCR alpha and beta CDR3s from RNA. TCRdb fed the multiplex PCR reads into MiXCR, producing one record per CDR3 protein. The sample includes roughly 130,000 distinct CDR3 sequences, about 25% seen only once; the top ten take under 35%. Sequencing used glioma tissue, nonneoplastic brain tissue, or PBMCs (not recorded which). The receptors stem from a human donor with low-grade glioma or glioblastoma, undergoing nonglioma brain surgery, or in good health (not recorded which).

This clonotype was recorded a few times. The rearrangement joins TRBV5-1 to TRBJ1-1, with unresolved D. This CDR3 has 16 residues. The V end was cut by 0 bases, the J end by 4 bases, with 16 bases between. Germline V gives CDR1 SGHRS, CDR2 YFSETQ. CDR3 amino acids: CASSLAGEGVGTEAFF. The CDR3 DNA follows: TGCGCCAGCAGCTTGGCCGGGGAGGGCGTTGGCACTGAAGCTTTCTTT.

The chain combines TRBV9 with TRBJ2-5; tentatively, D is TRBD1 (6 bases). Trimming stripped 3 bases from V and 8 bases from J, with 20 bases between. Germline V gene sequence: CDR1 SGDLS, CDR2 YYNGEE. The CDR3 covers 15 residues. CDR3 nucleotides: TGTGCCAGCAGCGGGCCCTTGGACAGCAAGAGAACCCAGTACTTC. The encoded protein is CASSGPLDSKRTQYF.

This clonotype has a handful of counts. Compared with germline, one end of the junction differs, possibly owing to a read error. J is TRBJ1-2 and V is TRBV7-7, with D possibly matching TRBD1 (6 bases). The CDR3 extends over 14 amino acids. Germline CDR1 reads SSHAT; CDR2 reads FNYEAQ (reference sequence). This CDR3 is CASSPLTGNYGYTF. CDR3 coding DNA: TGTGCTAGCAGCCCCCTCACAGGGAACTATGGCTACACCTTC.

This clonotype was found a few times. The gene calls are TRBV28 and TRBJ2-5; TRBD2 matches at 12 bases. Looked up from germline, CDR1 is MDHEN and CDR2 is SYDVKM. CDR3 length: 16 amino acids. V dropped 6 bases and J dropped 3; count of bases not matched to a gene: 8. The CDR3 region is CASSLPTSGGEETQYF. CDR3 DNA sequence: TGTGCCAGCAGCTTGCCGACTAGCGGGGGTGAAGAGACCCAGTACTTC.

This clonotype showed up many times. V usage is TRBV20-1 and J usage is TRBJ1-1, with TRBD1 as a possible D gene (5 bases). The germline V gene encodes CDR1 DFQATT and CDR2 SNEGSKA (reference sequence). The length of the CDR3 is 13 residues. Between the trimmed V and J ends, which lost 5 bases and 4 bases, there was a span of 14 bases. CDR3 loop: CSAAGDGGTEAFF. In nucleotides, the CDR3 is TGCAGTGCTGCGGGGGACGGGGGCACTGAAGCTTTCTTT.

The sample holds many counts of this clonotype. This chain joins TRBV4-1 and TRBJ1-5; weak D call: TRBD1 (5 bases). V was cut by 4 bases and J by 5 bases, with 21 bases left in between. Germline CDR1 is MGHRA and CDR2 is YSYEKL. The CDR3 is 17 residues long. CDR3 coding DNA: TGCGCCAGCAGCCGTACCCGATTAAGGGGACCGCATCAGCCCCAGCATTTT. Translated, it gives CASSRTRLRGPHQPQHF.

As to this clonotype: At one boundary the junction diverges from the germline segment, which might be a read error. The chain recombines TRBV14 with TRBJ2-3; no firm D call. Gene TRBJ1-5 matches the end of the DNA better, so the J call may be wrong. Germline V gene sequence: CDR1 SGHDN, CDR2 FVKESK. The CDR3 spans 14 residues. As DNA, the CDR3 is TGTGTCAGCAGCCTAGGTGGGTTCGCAGATACGCAGCATTTT. Its translation: CVSSLGGFADTQHF.

Remarks on this clonotype: This may come from a read error, since a much larger clone is one base off. The conserved closing phenylalanine or tryptophan is absent in this CDR3, likely reflecting a read error. This chain links TRBV6-5 with TRBJ2-7; D gene uncertain. CDR3 length: 15 residues. Trimming pared 5 bases from V and 4 bases from J, leaving 18 bases between. Germline lookup yields CDR1 MNHEY and CDR2 SVGAGI. The CDR3 loop reads CASSPPGLISYEQYI. Here the CDR3 DNA reads TGTGCCAGCAGTCCCCCCGGGCTTATCTCATACGAGCAGTACATC.

This clonotype appeared a few times. The V gene is TRBV18, the J gene TRBJ2-3, with 9 bases identical to TRBD1. Germline V gene data show CDR1 as KGHSH and CDR2 as LQKENI. The CDR3 is 15 residues long. The V segment lost 6 bases and the J segment 6 bases; nucleotides outside the gene matches: 10. This CDR3 reads CASSGQGGPPDTQYF. The CDR3 DNA reads TGTGCCAGCTCGGGACAGGGCGGGCCCCCGGATACGCAGTATTTT. Full variable domain (outside the CDR3, taken from reference TRBV18 and TRBJ2-3): NAGVMQNPRHLVRRRGQEARLRCSPMKGHSHVYWYRQLPEEGLKFMVYLQKENIIDESGMPKERFSAEFPKEGPSILRIQQVVRGDSAAYFCASSGQGGPPDTQYFGPGTRLTVL.

The V call is TRBV6-1, the J call TRBJ2-1; a possible D gene is TRBD1 (5 bases). Trimming shortened V by 6 bases and J by 4 bases, and 13 bases separated the two germline ends. The CDR3 extends over 14 amino acids. Germline CDR1 MNHNS, CDR2 SASEGT. In DNA form, the CDR3 reads TGTGCCAGCAGAAGAGGACAAAGATACAATGAGCAGTTCTTC. Translation: CASRRGQRYNEQFF.

Comments on this clonotype: It may be a read error: a sequence one base away is much more abundant. The chain is built from TRBV27 and TRBJ1-1; weak D call: TRBD1 (5 bases). Germline values: CDR1 MNHEY, CDR2 SMNVEV (reference sequence). CDR3 length: 15 residues. Deletions cut 4 bases from V and 1 base from J, with 13 bases between. The CDR3 DNA is TGTGCCAGCAGTTGGGGGTGGAGGCAGAACACTGAAGCTTTCTTT. It translates to CASSWGWRQNTEAFF.

This clonotype was picked up a small number of times. The chain uses TRBV7-2 and TRBJ2-5; 8 bases align to TRBD1. CDR3 length equals 18 residues. Germline V lookup: CDR1 SGHTA, CDR2 FQGNSA. With V trimmed by 4 bases and J by 2 bases, 15 bases remained unmatched. DNA of the CDR3: TGTGCCAGCAGCTCCTTTGAGCCAGGGGGCAATCTTCAAGAGACCCAGTACTTC. It encodes CASSSFEPGGNLQETQYF. Complete variable domain (other parts from reference TRBV7-2 and TRBJ2-5): GAGVSQSPSNKVTEKGKDVELRCDPISGHTALYWYRQSLGQGLEFLIYFQGNSAPDKSGLPSDRFSAERTGGSVSTLTIQRTQQEDSAVYLCASSSFEPGGNLQETQYFGPGTRLLVL.

CDR3 DNA: TGTGCCAGCAGCTTTCTTAGCGGGGGGCAGGAGACCCAGTACTTC. Translation gives CASSFLSGGQETQYF. The chain couples TRBV7-6 to TRBJ2-5, with 10 bases fitting TRBD2. J lost 5 bases, V lost 3 bases, and 6 bases had no gene match. The CDR3 contains 15 residues. Per the germline V gene, CDR1 is SGHVS and CDR2 is FNYEAQ.

J is TRBJ2-4 and V is TRBV9; no definite D call. The germline gives CDR1 SGDLS, CDR2 YYNGEE. The CDR3 runs to 14 residues. Trimming removed 0 bases at V and 2 bases at J, with 6 bases between. CDR3 coding DNA: TGTGCCAGCAGCGTAGGGGTAACCAAAAACATTCAGTACTTC. It is translated as CASSVGVTKNIQYF.

V is TRBV20-1 and J is TRBJ2-3; D might be TRBD1 or TRBD2, each matching 6 bases. The germline V and J ends were trimmed by 5 bases and 1 base, with 13 bases remaining between them. The CDR3 consists of 14 residues. Germline V gene lookup returns CDR1 DFQATT and CDR2 SNEGSKA (reference sequence). The CDR3 DNA is TGCAGTGCTGTTTCGGGGGCGGGCACAGATACGCAGTATTTT. This codes for CSAVSGAGTDTQYF.

This clonotype was picked up many times. The rearrangement links TRBV6-6 to TRBJ2-1; 8 bases agree with TRBD2. CDR1 is MNHNY and CDR2 is SVGAGI in the germline V gene (reference sequence). The CDR3 is made up of 16 amino acids. Germline trimming cut 2 bases from V and 4 bases from J; bases unmatched to any gene: 7. CDR3 in amino acids: CASSYPGRGVYNEQFF. Here the CDR3 DNA reads TGTGCCAGCAGTTACCCTGGGCGGGGGGTTTACAATGAGCAGTTCTTC.

The rearrangement uses TRBV19 and TRBJ2-1; 7 nucleotides line up with TRBD1. Germline lookup yields CDR1 LNHDA and CDR2 SQIVND (reference sequence). The V gene end was trimmed by 2 bases and the J gene end by 9 bases; junction bases not matched to a gene: 7. This CDR3 has 14 residues. The CDR3 DNA is TGTGCCAGTAGTATAACAAAACAGGGGAGTGAGCAGTTCTTC. This translates into CASSITKQGSEQFF.

The chain links TRBV10-3 to TRBJ2-7; 7 nucleotides match TRBD1. Germline lookup yields CDR1 ENHRY and CDR2 SYGVKD. The CDR3 loop spans 14 amino acids. The DNA for the CDR3 is TGTGCCACCAGTGACGACGGGACAGCCTACGAGCAGTACGTC. This translates into CATSDDGTAYEQYV.

The rearrangement joins TRBV20-1 to TRBJ2-5; D perhaps matches TRBD2 (7 bases). This CDR3 spans 16 amino acids. V shed 0 bases and J shed 5 bases, with 19 bases lying between them. In germline, CDR1 is DFQATT, CDR2 SNEGSKA (reference sequence). CDR3 nucleotides: TGCAGTGCTAGAGACGCCCGGGACACCGGGGGGGAGACCCAGTACTTC. Its translation is CSARDARDTGGETQYF.

This clonotype was observed a handful of times. The chain has TRBV20-1 and TRBJ1-1; the match to TRBD1 covers 12 bases. This CDR3 is built from 17 residues. Germline V gene sequence: CDR1 DFQATT, CDR2 SNEGSKA (reference sequence). V lost 4 bases to trimming and J lost 4 bases; unmatched junction nucleotides: 13. This chain's CDR3 is CSATHFGTGGLGTEAFF. The CDR3 region has the DNA TGCAGTGCTACACACTTCGGGACAGGGGGCCTAGGCACTGAAGCTTTCTTT.

This clonotype was found a few times. The chain has TRBV19 and TRBJ2-3; D is ambiguous. This CDR3 contains 13 residues. V lost 6 bases to trimming and J lost 4 bases, with 11 bases between them. The germline gives CDR1 LNHDA, CDR2 SQIVND (reference sequence). CDR3 nucleotides: TGTGCCAGTAGCCACCCACGCCCAGATACGCAGTATTTT. Protein sequence: CASSHPRPDTQYF.

This clonotype was seen at least ten times. The chain recombines TRBV7-9 with TRBJ2-3, with D hard to call. V lost 5 bases, J lost 4 bases, and 10 bases lay in between. The CDR3 sequence is 13 residues long. Germline V gene data show CDR1 as SEHNR and CDR2 as FQNEAQ (reference sequence). CDR3 coding DNA: TGTGCCAGCAGCCCGACCGCCCCAGATACGCAGTATTTT. Residues: CASSPTAPDTQYF.

The rearrangement uses TRBV18 and TRBJ2-5; 8 bases agree with TRBD2. This CDR3 has 14 amino acids. The junction had 4 bases not matched to a gene; V was cut back by 0 bases and J by 7 bases. From germline, CDR1 is KGHSH and CDR2 LQKENI. The CDR3 sequence: CASSPPGLALTQYF. The CDR3 DNA reads TGTGCCAGCTCACCACCCGGACTAGCTCTGACCCAGTACTTC.

A few counts support this clonotype. The genes are TRBV6-1 and TRBJ2-1; D not resolved. The germline CDR1 and CDR2 sequences are MNHNS and SASEGT. Trimming cost V 4 bases and J 4 bases, with 11 bases left between them. The CDR3 loop spans 14 amino acids. CDR3: CASSGGRLYNEQFF. The CDR3 DNA follows: TGTGCCAGCAGTGGGGGTCGTCTTTACAATGAGCAGTTCTTC.

There are many counts of this clonotype. The V call is TRBV20-1, the J call TRBJ2-5; TRBD2 matches at 8 bases. The germline gives CDR1 DFQATT, CDR2 SNEGSKA (reference sequence). The V and J ends lost 0 bases and 5 bases, in that order; junction bases with no gene match: 8. This CDR3 is built from 15 residues. The CDR3 sequence is CSARERGATVETQYF. In DNA form, the CDR3 reads TGCAGTGCTAGAGAGCGGGGGGCGACAGTGGAGACCCAGTACTTC.

This clonotype was found many times. The rearrangement links TRBV12-3 or TRBV12-4 to TRBJ2-3; a possible D gene is TRBD1 (6 bases). V was trimmed by 7 bases and J by 6 bases, leaving 11 bases between them. The CDR3 is 12 residues long. The CDR3 loop reads CASNRDGDTQYF. The CDR3, as DNA: TGTGCCAGCAACAGGGACGGCGATACGCAGTATTTT.

The chain recombines TRBV24-1 with TRBJ2-1; possibly TRBD2 for D (6 bases). This CDR3 has 14 residues. Germline CDR1 and CDR2: KGHDR and SFDVKD. Trimming took off 3 bases at V and 6 bases at J, with 11 bases between the two ends. The CDR3 sequence: CATSDPDGGNEQFF. In DNA, the CDR3 is TGTGCCACCAGTGATCCGGACGGGGGCAATGAGCAGTTCTTC.

This clonotype was recorded many times. This chain joins TRBV28 and TRBJ1-1; perhaps TRBD1 as D (6 bases). Trimming shortened V by 5 bases and J by 0 bases, and 22 bases separated the two germline ends. Germline V lookup: CDR1 MDHEN, CDR2 SYDVKM. CDR3 length: 18 residues. The CDR3 DNA reads as TGTGCCAGCAGTGGCTCATTTGGGGGCCCCGGAATGAACACTGAAGCTTTCTTT. Protein product: CASSGSFGGPGMNTEAFF. Complete variable domain (other parts from reference TRBV28 and TRBJ1-1): DVKVTQSSRYLVKRTGEKVFLECVQDMDHENMFWYRQDPGLGLRLIYFSYDVKMKEKGDIPEGYSVSREKKERFSLILESASTNQTSMYLCASSGSFGGPGMNTEAFFGQGTRLTVV.

The chain is built from TRBV29-1 and TRBJ2-5; 8 nucleotides match TRBD1. The CDR3 loop spans 14 amino acids. Germline V gene sequence: CDR1 SQVTM, CDR2 ANQGSEA. J gave up 3 bases and V 7 bases, and 10 bases lay outside the gene matches. The CDR3 DNA sequence: TGCAGCGCGACGGACAGGGTCGGGGAAGAGACCCAGTACTTC. Its translation is CSATDRVGEETQYF.

This clonotype came up many times. The chain is built from TRBV6-1 and TRBJ2-3; 12 bases are a match to TRBD2. Germline values: CDR1 MNHNS, CDR2 SASEGT. V was clipped by 5 bases and J by 6 bases; unmatched bases: 9. This CDR3 region has 16 residues. CDR3 amino acids: CASSQLLAGGSDTQYF. The CDR3 region has the DNA TGTGCCAGCAGTCAACTACTAGCGGGGGGATCTGATACGCAGTATTTT.

This clonotype has just a few counts. The gene calls are TRBV27 and TRBJ1-1; D is possibly TRBD1 (6 bases). Between the trimmed V and J ends, which lost 6 bases and 1 base, there was a span of 15 bases. The CDR3 is made up of 15 amino acids. Germline CDR1 MNHEY, CDR2 SMNVEV (reference sequence). In DNA, the CDR3 is TGTGCCAGCAGACTTCCGGGACAAAGGAACACTGAAGCTTTCTTT. Amino acids: CASRLPGQRNTEAFF.

This clonotype was picked up a small number of times. This chain uses TRBV5-1 with TRBJ2-7, with 11 bases fitting TRBD2. Losses at the gene ends were 0 bases for V and 5 bases for J; bases not matched to a gene: 4. The V gene's germline CDR1 is SGHRS and CDR2 YFSETQ. The CDR3 has 15 amino acids. CDR3 nucleotides: TGCGCCAGCAGCTTGGTTAGCGGGGGGGCCGACGAGCAGTACGTC. This codes for CASSLVSGGADEQYV.